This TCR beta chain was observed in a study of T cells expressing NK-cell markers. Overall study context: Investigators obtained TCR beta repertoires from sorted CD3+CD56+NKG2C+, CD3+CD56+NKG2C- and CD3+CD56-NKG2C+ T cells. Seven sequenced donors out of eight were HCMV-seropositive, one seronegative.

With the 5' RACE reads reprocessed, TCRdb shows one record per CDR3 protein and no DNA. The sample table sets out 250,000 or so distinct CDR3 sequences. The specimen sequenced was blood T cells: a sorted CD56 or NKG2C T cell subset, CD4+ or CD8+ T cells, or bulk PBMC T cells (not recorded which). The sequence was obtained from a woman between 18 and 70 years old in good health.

The CDR3 loop is CASSQAWGSNQPQHF. The chain is built from TRBV4-1 and TRBJ1-5; the D gene TCRdb calls, TRBD1, cannot be checked with no DNA. The V gene's germline CDR1 is MGHRA and CDR2 YSYEKL. This CDR3 region has 15 residues.